This T cell receptor beta chain was found in a study of CD8+ T cells in alopecia areata. Whole-study context: At a dose of 5 to 10 mg twice daily, oral tofacitinib was given to treated patients.

RNA extraction and reverse transcription yielded cDNA as sequencing template. Clones were read by immunoSEQ multiplex PCR, and TCRdb kept only the in-frame ones, dropping some. The profile shows about 150,000 clones, 40% to 65% of them singletons. The investigators collected lesional scalp punch biopsies and peripheral blood from alopecia areata patients. Germline CDR1 reads LNHDA; CDR2 reads SQIVND (reference sequence). The J segment lost 4 bases and the V segment lost 7 bases, leaving 5 bases of the junction unmatched. The CDR3 is 14 amino acids. This specimen was CD8+ T cells sorted from blood, taken at week 0. V usage is TRBV19 and J usage is TRBJ2-2; 8 nucleotides agree with TRBD2. This TCR derives from a human donor with alopecia areata. DNA for the CDR3: TGTGCCAGTATCGAAAGCGGGGGCACCGGGGAGCTGTTTTTT. This gives the protein CASIESGGTGELFF.